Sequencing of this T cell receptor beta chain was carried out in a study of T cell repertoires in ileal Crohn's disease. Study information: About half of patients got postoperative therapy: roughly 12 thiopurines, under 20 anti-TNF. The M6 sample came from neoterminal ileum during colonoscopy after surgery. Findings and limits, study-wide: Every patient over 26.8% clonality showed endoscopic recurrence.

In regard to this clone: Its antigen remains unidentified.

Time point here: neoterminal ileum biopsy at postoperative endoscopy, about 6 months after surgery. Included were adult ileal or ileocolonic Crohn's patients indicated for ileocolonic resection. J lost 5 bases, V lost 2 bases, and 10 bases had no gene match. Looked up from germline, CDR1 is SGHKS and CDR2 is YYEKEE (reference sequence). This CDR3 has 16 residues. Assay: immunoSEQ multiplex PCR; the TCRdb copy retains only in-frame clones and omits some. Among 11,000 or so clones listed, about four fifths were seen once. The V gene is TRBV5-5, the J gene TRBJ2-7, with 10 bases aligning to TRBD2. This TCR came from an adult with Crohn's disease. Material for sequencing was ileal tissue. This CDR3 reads CASSFRASGGRDEQYF. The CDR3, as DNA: TGTGCCAGCAGCTTCAGGGCTAGCGGGGGCCGGGACGAGCAGTACTTC.